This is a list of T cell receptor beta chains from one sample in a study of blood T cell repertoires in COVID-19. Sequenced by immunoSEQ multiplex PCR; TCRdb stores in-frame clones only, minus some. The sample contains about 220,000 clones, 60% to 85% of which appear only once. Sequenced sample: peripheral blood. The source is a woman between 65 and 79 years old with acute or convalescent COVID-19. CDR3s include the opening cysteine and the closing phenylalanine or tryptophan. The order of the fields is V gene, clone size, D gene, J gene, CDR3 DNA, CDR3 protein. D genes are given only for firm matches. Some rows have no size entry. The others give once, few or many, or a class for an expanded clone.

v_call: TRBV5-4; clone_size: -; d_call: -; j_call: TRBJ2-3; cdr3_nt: TGTGCCAGCAGCTTAGGGGGGGCCACAGATACGCAGTATTTT; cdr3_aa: CASSLGGATDTQYF
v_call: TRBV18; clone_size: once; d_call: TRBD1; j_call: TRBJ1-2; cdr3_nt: TGTGCCAGCTCACCCGGCAATACCGGGACAGTATATGGCTACACCTTC; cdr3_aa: CASSPGNTGTVYGYTF
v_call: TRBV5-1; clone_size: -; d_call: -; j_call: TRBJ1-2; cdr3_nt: TGCGCCAGCAGCTCTTCAGTCTCTGGGGGGAGTTTTGGCTACACCTTC; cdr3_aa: CASSSSVSGGSFGYTF
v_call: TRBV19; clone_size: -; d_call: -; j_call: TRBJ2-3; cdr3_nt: TGTGCCAGTAGTACATCCACTACTGGTGTAGATACGCAGTATTTT; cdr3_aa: CASSTSTTGVDTQYF
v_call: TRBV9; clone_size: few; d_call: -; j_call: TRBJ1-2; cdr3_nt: TGTGCCAGCAGCTTAGGGGGGACTGCTGCTAACTATGGCTACACCTTC; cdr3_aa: CASSLGGTAANYGYTF
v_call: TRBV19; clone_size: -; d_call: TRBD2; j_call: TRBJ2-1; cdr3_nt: TGTGCCAGTCAACCCGGGGGGGCTTCTCACAATGAGCAGTTCTTC; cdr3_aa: CASQPGGASHNEQFF
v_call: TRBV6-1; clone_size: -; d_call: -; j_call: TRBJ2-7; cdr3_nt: TGTGCCAGCAGTGAAACCTCTCCGGGTGGTTCCTACGAGCAGTACTTC; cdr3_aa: CASSETSPGGSYEQYF
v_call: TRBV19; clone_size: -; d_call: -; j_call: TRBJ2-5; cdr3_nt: TGTGCCAGTAGTGCTTCAGGGTTCGAGACCCAGTACTTC; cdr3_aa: CASSASGFETQYF
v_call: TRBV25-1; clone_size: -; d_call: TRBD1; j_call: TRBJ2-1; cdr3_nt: TGTGCCAGCAGACAGGGGTACAATGAGCAGTTCTTC; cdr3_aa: CASRQGYNEQFF
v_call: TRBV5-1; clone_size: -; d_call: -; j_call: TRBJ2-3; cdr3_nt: TGCGCCAGCAAGGAGTTCGGGGGGCCCACAGATACGCAGTATTTT; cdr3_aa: CASKEFGGPTDTQYF
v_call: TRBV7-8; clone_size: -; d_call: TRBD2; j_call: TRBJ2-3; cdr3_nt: TGTGCCAGCAGCCAAGCGACTAGCGGGGGCCGAGATACGCAGTATTTT; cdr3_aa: CASSQATSGGRDTQYF
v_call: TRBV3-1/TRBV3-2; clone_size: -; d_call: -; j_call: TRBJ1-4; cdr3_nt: TGTGCCAGCAGCCAAGATCTGCGGGAGGCAACTAATGAAAAACTGTTTTTT; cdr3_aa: CASSQDLREATNEKLFF
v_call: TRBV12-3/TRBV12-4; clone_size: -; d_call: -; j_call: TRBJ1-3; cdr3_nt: TGTGCCAGCAGGGGGACAACTGGAAACACCATATATTTT; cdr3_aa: CASRGTTGNTIYF
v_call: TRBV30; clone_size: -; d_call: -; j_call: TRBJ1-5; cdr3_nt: TGTGCCTGGACCGGGGGAGGCAATCAGCCCCAGCATTTT; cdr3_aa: CAWTGGGNQPQHF
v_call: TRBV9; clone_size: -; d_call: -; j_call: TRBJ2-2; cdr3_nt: TGTGCCAGCAGCGTAGCTGGCGGAGACACCGGGGAGCTGTTTTTT; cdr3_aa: CASSVAGGDTGELFF
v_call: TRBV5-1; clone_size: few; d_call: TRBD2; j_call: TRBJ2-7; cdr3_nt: TGCGCCAGCGGCACCATACCCGGGGGGGGCTACGAGCAGTACTTC; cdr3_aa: CASGTIPGGGYEQYF
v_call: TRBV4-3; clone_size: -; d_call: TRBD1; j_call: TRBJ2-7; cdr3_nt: TGCGCCAGCAGCCAAGATTACCTCCGGGACAGGGGTACATACGAGCAGTACTTC; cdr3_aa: CASSQDYLRDRGTYEQYF
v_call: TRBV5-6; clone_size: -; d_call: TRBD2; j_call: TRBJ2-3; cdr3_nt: TGTGCCAGCAGTCCTACCGGGACTAGCGGGGCGGATACGCAGTATTTT; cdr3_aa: CASSPTGTSGADTQYF
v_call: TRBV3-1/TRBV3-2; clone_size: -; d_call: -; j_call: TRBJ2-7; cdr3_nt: TGTGCCAGCAGCCAAGGAGCGCCCTACGAGCAGTACTTC; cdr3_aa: CASSQGAPYEQYF
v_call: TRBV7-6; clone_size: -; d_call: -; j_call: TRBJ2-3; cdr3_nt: TGTGCCAGCAGCTTAGAGGGGGGGGCCTCGATTGGCACAGATACGCAGTATTTT; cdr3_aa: CASSLEGGASIGTDTQYF
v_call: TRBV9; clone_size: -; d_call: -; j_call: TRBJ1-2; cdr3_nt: TGTGCCAGCACCAAGACAGGATCCTATACTAACTATGGCTACACCTTC; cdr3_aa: CASTKTGSYTNYGYTF
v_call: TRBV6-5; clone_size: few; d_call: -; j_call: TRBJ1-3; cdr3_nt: TGTGCCAGCAGTTACCAGGGGTCCATATATTTT; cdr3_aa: CASSYQGSIYF
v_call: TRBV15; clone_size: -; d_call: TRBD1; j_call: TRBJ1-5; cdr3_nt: TGTGCCACCGAAAGAGGGACAGCTAGCAATCAGCCCCAGCATTTT; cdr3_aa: CATERGTASNQPQHF
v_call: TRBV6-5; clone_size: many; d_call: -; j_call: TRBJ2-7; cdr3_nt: TGTGCCAGCAGTCGGGAAGGAGGGGAGATGCACGAGCAGTACTTC; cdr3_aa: CASSREGGEMHEQYF
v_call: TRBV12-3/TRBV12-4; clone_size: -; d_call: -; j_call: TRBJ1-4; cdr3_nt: TGTGCCAGCAGTGGACTCCAAGGCGAAAAACTGTTTTTT; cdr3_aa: CASSGLQGEKLFF
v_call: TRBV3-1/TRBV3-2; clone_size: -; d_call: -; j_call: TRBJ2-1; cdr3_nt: TGTGCCAGCAGCCCAACGGCGGGGTCGTACAATGAGCAGTTCTTC; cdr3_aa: CASSPTAGSYNEQFF
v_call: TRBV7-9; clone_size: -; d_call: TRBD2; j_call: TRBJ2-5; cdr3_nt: TGTGCCAGCAGCCGAGGGGCGGGGGAAGAGACCCAGTACTTC; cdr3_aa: CASSRGAGEETQYF
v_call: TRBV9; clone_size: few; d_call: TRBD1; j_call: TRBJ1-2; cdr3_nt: TGTGCCAGCAGCGTAGGCGACGACAGGGGGTTTATAGGCTACACCTTC; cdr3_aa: CASSVGDDRGFIGYTF
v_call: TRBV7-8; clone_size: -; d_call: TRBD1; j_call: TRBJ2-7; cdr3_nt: TGTGCCAGCAGCCCCCGGGACAGGGCTTCCTACGAGCAGTACTTC; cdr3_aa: CASSPRDRASYEQYF
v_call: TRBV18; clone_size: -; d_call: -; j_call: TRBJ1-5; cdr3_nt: TGTGCCAGCTCGCCCGGACAGAATCAGCCCCAGCATTTT; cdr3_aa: CASSPGQNQPQHF
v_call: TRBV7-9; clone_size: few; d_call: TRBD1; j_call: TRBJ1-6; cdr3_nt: TGTGCCAGCAGCCGGACAGGGACGGGGTCACCCCTCCACTTT; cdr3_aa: CASSRTGTGSPLHF
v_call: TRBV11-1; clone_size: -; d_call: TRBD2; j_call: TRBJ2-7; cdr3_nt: TGTGCCAGCAGCAAAAGCGGGGGGACCTCCTACGAGCAGTACTTC; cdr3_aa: CASSKSGGTSYEQYF
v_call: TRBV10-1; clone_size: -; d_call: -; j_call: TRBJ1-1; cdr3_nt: TGCGCCAGCAGTGAGTCGAGAGGGGAAGCTTTCTTT; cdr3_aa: CASSESRGEAFF
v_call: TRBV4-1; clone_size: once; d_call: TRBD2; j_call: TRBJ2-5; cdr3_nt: TGCGCCAGCAGCCCTAGCGGCCAAGAGACCCAGTACTTC; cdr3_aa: CASSPSGQETQYF
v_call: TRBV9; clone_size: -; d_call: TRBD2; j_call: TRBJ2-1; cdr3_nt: TGTGCCAGCAGCTCTGGGGTGGCGGGGGGGCAGGATGAGCAGTTCTTC; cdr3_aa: CASSSGVAGGQDEQFF
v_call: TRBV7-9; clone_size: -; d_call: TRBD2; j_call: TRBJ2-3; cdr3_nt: TGTGCCAGCAGCTTAGCCGCGGGGGGCCCCACAGATACGCAGTATTTT; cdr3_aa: CASSLAAGGPTDTQYF
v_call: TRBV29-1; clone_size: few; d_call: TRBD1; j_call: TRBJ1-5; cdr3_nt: TGCAGCGCCCAGTTACAGGGGAGCAATCAGCCCCAGCATTTT; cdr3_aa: CSAQLQGSNQPQHF
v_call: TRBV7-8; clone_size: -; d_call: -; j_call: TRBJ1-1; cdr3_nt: TGTGCCAGCAGCCTCACTCGGGACACTGAAGCTTTCTTT; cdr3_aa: CASSLTRDTEAFF
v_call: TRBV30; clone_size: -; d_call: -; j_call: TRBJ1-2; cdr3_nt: TGTGCCTGGAAGACCGGACAGAAAGGCTACACCTTC; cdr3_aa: CAWKTGQKGYTF
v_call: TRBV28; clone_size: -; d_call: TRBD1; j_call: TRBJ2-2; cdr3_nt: TGTGCCAGCAGTACTACAGGGGTTGGCGGGGAGCTGTTTTTT; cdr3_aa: CASSTTGVGGELFF
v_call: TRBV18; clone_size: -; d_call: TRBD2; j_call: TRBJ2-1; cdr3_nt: TGTGCCAGCTCACCAAAACATATCGTAGCGGGGTCGTACAATGAGCAGTTCTTC; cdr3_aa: CASSPKHIVAGSYNEQFF
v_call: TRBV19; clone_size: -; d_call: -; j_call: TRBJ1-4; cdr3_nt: TGTGCCAGTAACCCAGCAACTAATGAAAAACTGTTTTTT; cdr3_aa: CASNPATNEKLFF
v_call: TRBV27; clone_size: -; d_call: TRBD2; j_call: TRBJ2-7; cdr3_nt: TGTGCCAGCAGGGGACTAGATTACGAGCAGTACTTC; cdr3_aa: CASRGLDYEQYF
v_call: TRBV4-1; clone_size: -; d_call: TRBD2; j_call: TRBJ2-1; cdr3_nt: TGCGCCAGCTCCGGACTAGCGGGGGGCTACAATGAGCAGTTCTTC; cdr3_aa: CASSGLAGGYNEQFF
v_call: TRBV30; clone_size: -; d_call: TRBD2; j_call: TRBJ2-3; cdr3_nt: TGTGCCTGGGATAACTCGGGGGGAAGCGGCACAGATACGCAGTATTTT; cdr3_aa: CAWDNSGGSGTDTQYF
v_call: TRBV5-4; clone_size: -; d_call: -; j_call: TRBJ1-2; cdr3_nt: TGTGCCAGCAGCTTAGGACTCCAAGGAAGTAACTATGGCTACACCTTC; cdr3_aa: CASSLGLQGSNYGYTF
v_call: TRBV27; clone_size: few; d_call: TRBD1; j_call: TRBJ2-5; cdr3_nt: TGTGCCAGCAGTTCCAGGGGGCAAGAGACCCAGTACTTC; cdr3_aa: CASSSRGQETQYF
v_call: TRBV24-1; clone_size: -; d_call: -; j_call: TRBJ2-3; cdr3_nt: TGTGCCACTACCGAGGGGGGCACAGATACGCAGTATTTT; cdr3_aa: CATTEGGTDTQYF
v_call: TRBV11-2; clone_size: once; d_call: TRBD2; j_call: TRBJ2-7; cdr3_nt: TGTGCCAGCAGCCCTAGCGGGTTTTACGAGCAGTACTTC; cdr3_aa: CASSPSGFYEQYF
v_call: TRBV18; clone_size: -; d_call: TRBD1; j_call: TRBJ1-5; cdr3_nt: TGTGCCAGCTCACCATCCCGACAGGGAGGTCAGCCCCAGCATTTT; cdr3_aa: CASSPSRQGGQPQHF
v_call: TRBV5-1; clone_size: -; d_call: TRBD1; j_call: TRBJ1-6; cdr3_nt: TGCGCCAGCAGCTTGGAGACCGGGACAGGGGGATCACCCCTCCACTTT; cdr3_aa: CASSLETGTGGSPLHF
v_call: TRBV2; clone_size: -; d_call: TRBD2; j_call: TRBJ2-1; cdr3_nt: TGTGCCAGCAGCCGGGACTACTACAATGAGCAGTTCTTC; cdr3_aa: CASSRDYYNEQFF
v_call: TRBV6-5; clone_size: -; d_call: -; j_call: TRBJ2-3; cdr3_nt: TGTGCCAGCAGTTCACCGGGAACAGATACGCAGTATTTT; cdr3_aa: CASSSPGTDTQYF
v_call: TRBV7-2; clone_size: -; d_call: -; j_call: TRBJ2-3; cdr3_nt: TGTGCCAGCAGCCCCCTCCAGTCTAGGGATACGCAGTATTTT; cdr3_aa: CASSPLQSRDTQYF
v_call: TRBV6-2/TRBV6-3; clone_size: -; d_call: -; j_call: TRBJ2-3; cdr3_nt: TGTGCCAGCACCCCTCTAATGTGGGGGGCAGATACGCAGTATTTT; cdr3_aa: CASTPLMWGADTQYF
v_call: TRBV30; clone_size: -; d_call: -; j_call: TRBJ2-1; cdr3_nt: TGTGCCTGGACCCCCATTTTCGGGTCGGGCAGCGCGGGCAATGAGCAGTTCTTC; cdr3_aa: CAWTPIFGSGSAGNEQFF
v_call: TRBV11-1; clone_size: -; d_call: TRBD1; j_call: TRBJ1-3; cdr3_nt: TGTGCCAGCAGCTCCTCCGGGACAGCCCTAAACACCATATATTTT; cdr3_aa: CASSSSGTALNTIYF
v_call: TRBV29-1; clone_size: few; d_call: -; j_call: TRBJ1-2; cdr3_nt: TGCAGCGTTGAAGACGGCGAACAGATGTATGGCTACACCTTC; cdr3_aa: CSVEDGEQMYGYTF
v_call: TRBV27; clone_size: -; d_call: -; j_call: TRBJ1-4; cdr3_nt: TGTGCCAGCAGTCTAATGGGGGGGGCTAATGAAAAACTGTTTTTT; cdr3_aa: CASSLMGGANEKLFF
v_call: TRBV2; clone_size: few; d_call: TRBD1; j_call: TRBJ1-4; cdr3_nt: TGTGCCAGTACCGGGACAGGGCATGAAAAACTGTTTTTT; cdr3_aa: CASTGTGHEKLFF